These 29 T cell receptor beta chains originate from one sample sequenced in a study of blood T cell repertoires in COVID-19. Measured with immunoSEQ multiplex PCR; TCRdb has only the in-frame clones, and not every one. The sample carries about 98,000 clones, 70% to 90% recorded once. Input material: peripheral blood. The receptors were gathered from a man in his sixties or seventies with acute or convalescent COVID-19.

The V and J genes are TRBV10-3 and TRBJ2-5; D gene unclear. The V and J ends lost 0 bases and 3 bases respectively, with 8 bases between them. Germline CDR1 is ENHRY and CDR2 is SYGVKD. The CDR3 is 14 amino acids. The CDR3: CAISESRQEETQYF. DNA of the CDR3: TGTGCCATCAGTGAGTCCCGACAAGAAGAGACCCAGTACTTC.

This clone came up once. The chain uses TRBV27 and TRBJ2-3; 10 nucleotides line up with TRBD2. Germline CDR1 MNHEY, CDR2 SMNVEV (reference sequence). Trimming at V came to 0 bases and at J to 6 bases, leaving 12 bases not matched to a gene. The CDR3 length is 18 residues. This CDR3 is CASSLSYPLAGAVDTQYF. Written as DNA, the CDR3 is TGTGCCAGCAGTTTATCCTACCCCCTAGCGGGGGCGGTGGATACGCAGTATTTT.

The chain combines TRBV5-5 with TRBJ2-3, with TRBD1 as a possible D gene (6 bases). This CDR3 spans 15 amino acids. Germline V gene sequence: CDR1 SGHKS, CDR2 YYEKEE (reference sequence). Trimming stripped 5 bases from V and 2 bases from J, with 15 bases between. CDR3 nucleotides: TGTGCCAGCAGTCGGAATAGGGGGAACACAGATACGCAGTATTTT. Translation gives CASSRNRGNTDTQYF. The full variable domain, completed using reference TRBV5-5 and TRBJ2-3, is DAGVTQSPTHLIKTRGQQVTLRCSPISGHKSVSWYQQVLGQGPQFIFQYYEKEERGRGNFPDRFSARQFPNYSSELNVNALLLGDSALYLCASSRNRGNTDTQYFGPGTRLTVL.

The rearrangement uses TRBV24-1 and TRBJ1-2; TRBD1 aligns across 9 bases. Germline CDR1 and CDR2: KGHDR and SFDVKD. The CDR3 is made up of 15 amino acids. J lost 7 bases, V lost 4 bases, and 9 bases had no gene match. The CDR3 DNA sequence: TGTGCCACCAGTGACAGGGACAGGGAGGTAAGTGGCTACACCTTC. Protein product: CATSDRDREVSGYTF.

The chain uses TRBV19 and TRBJ1-3, with D tentatively TRBD1 (6 bases). V was cut by 11 bases and J by 0 bases, with 29 bases left in between. This CDR3 has 19 residues. Germline V lookup: CDR1 LNHDA, CDR2 SQIVND (reference sequence). The CDR3 region is CASRDGRGPLLSSGNTIYF. CDR3 in DNA: TGTGCCTCCAGGGACGGCAGGGGACCCCTTCTGAGCTCTGGAAACACCATATATTTT.

The V and J genes are TRBV19 and TRBJ2-6; TRBD1 aligns across 8 bases. The germline CDR1 and CDR2 sequences are LNHDA and SQIVND (reference sequence). The J segment lost 0 bases and the V segment lost 5 bases, leaving 12 bases of the junction unmatched. This CDR3 comprises 19 residues. The DNA for the CDR3 is TGTGCCAGTAGTTCCTGGACAGGGCCGACTTCCTCTGGGGCCAACGTCCTGACTTTC. It codes for CASSSWTGPTSSGANVLTF.

V gene TRBV27 combines with J gene TRBJ2-5; 8 nucleotides match TRBD2. Germline V lookup: CDR1 MNHEY, CDR2 SMNVEV (reference sequence). CDR3 length equals 13 residues. J gave up 5 bases and V 5 bases, and 4 bases lay outside the gene matches. CDR3 sequence reads: CASSSAGGETQYF. CDR3 in DNA: TGTGCCAGCAGTAGCGCGGGGGGCGAGACCCAGTACTTC.

The chain carries TRBV5-1 and TRBJ1-1; D call uncertain. Germline lookup yields CDR1 SGHRS and CDR2 YFSETQ. Trimming cost V 2 bases and J 6 bases, with 14 bases left between them. This CDR3 comprises 14 residues. The CDR3 DNA reads TGCGCCAGCAGCTTTGGGCTCCGAGACGCTGAAGCTTTCTTT. This translates into CASSFGLRDAEAFF.

This chain uses TRBV10-3 with TRBJ2-3; 8 bases map to TRBD1. V was clipped by 9 bases and J by 6 bases; unmatched bases: 8. Germline lookup yields CDR1 ENHRY and CDR2 SYGVKD. CDR3 length: 13 residues. The CDR3, as DNA: TGTGCCATTCGGACAGGGAGTGGGGATACGCAGTATTTT. Its translation: CAIRTGSGDTQYF.

The genes are TRBV11-2 and TRBJ2-7; 8 positions agree with TRBD2. The germline V gene has CDR1 SGHAT and CDR2 FQNNGV. The CDR3 sequence is 16 residues long. The junction had 6 bases not matched to a gene; V was cut back by 1 base and J by 1 base. CDR3 protein: CASSLAGGQLSYEQYV. The CDR3 region has the DNA TGTGCCAGCAGCTTAGCGGGGGGGCAGCTATCCTACGAGCAGTACGTC.

The rearrangement joins TRBV18 to TRBJ1-2, with 9 bases lining up with TRBD1. The CDR3 has 18 amino acids. Per germline, CDR1 KGHSH and CDR2 LQKENI. The V segment lost 0 bases and the J segment 4 bases; nucleotides outside the gene matches: 12. The CDR3 loop is CASSPPGQGGGGLYGYTF. The CDR3 coding sequence is TGTGCCAGCTCACCACCGGGACAGGGAGGTGGAGGCCTCTATGGCTACACCTTC.

The J gene is TRBJ2-5, the V gene TRBV5-1, with no clear D. V lost 4 bases to trimming and J lost 0 bases, with 16 bases between them. The CDR3 spans 16 residues. Germline loops: CDR1 SGHRS, CDR2 YFSETQ. The CDR3 DNA is TGCGCCAGCAGCAGTAGACGTGGCGGATACCAAGAGACCCAGTACTTC. Its translation is CASSSRRGGYQETQYF.

This sequence joins TRBV2 and TRBJ1-4, with 7 bases that match TRBD1. Unmatched junction bases numbered 9, after V lost 6 bases and J lost 8 bases. The CDR3 contains 14 residues. Germline loops: CDR1 SNHLY, CDR2 FYNNEI. CDR3 region: CASRTGLYSEKLFF. The CDR3 DNA reads TGTGCCAGCAGGACAGGGCTGTACTCGGAAAAACTGTTTTTT.

Here the CDR3 DNA reads TGTGCCAGTAGTATCGGACAGGGGGCGAAAGATACGCAGTATTTT. It codes for CASSIGQGAKDTQYF. The chain is built from TRBV19 and TRBJ2-3, with TRBD1 identical over 11 bases. CDR3 length: 15 amino acids. V gave up 3 bases and J gave up 5 bases; unmatched junction bases: 4. Looked up from germline, CDR1 is LNHDA and CDR2 is SQIVND (reference sequence).

DNA for the CDR3: TGTGCCAGCAGCTCTAGCGGGGCCATCACCGGGGAGCTGTTTTTT. Translating gives CASSSSGAITGELFF. The V and J genes are TRBV5-4 and TRBJ2-2; the match to TRBD2 covers 9 bases. Per germline, CDR1 SGHNT and CDR2 YYREEE (reference sequence). Trimming cost V 3 bases and J 4 bases; bases outside gene matches: 4. CDR3 length equals 15 residues.

This sequence joins TRBV3-1 (or the pseudogene TRBV3-2) and TRBJ2-7; 9 nucleotides align to TRBD1. CDR3 length: 14 amino acids. V lost 4 bases to trimming and J lost 5 bases; unmatched junction nucleotides: 6. Germline CDR1 LGHDT, CDR2 YNNKEL (reference sequence). This CDR3 reads CASSPGQGTHEQYF. The CDR3 nucleotides read TGTGCCAGCAGCCCGGGACAGGGAACCCACGAGCAGTACTTC.

This sequence joins TRBV30 and TRBJ2-5, with 8 bases matching TRBD1. The CDR3 consists of 13 residues. V trimming: 0 bases; J trimming: 5 bases; junction bases outside the gene matches: 2. Germline values: CDR1 GTSNPN, CDR2 SVGIG (reference sequence). CDR3 nucleotides: TGTGCCTGGAGTGTGGGACAGGAGGAGACCCAGTACTTC. Amino acids: CAWSVGQEETQYF.

The J gene is TRBJ1-5, the V gene TRBV3-1 (or the pseudogene TRBV3-2); 7 positions match TRBD1. V was pared by 1 base and J by 2 bases, with 2 bases of the junction left unmatched. Germline V CDR1 and CDR2: LGHDT, YNNKEL (reference sequence). This CDR3 is 15 amino acids long. CDR3 region: CASSQGTGGNQPQHF. In DNA form, the CDR3 reads TGTGCCAGCAGCCAAGGGACAGGAGGCAATCAGCCCCAGCATTTT.

The V call is TRBV10-3, the J call TRBJ1-5; 8 nucleotides line up with TRBD1. In germline, CDR1 is ENHRY, CDR2 SYGVKD. The CDR3 totals 15 residues. The trim removed 0 bases at V and 7 bases at J, leaving 5 bases unmatched. CDR3 nucleotide sequence: TGTGCCATCAGTGAGTCGCAGGGGGCGGGCCAGCCCCAGCATTTT. Translation: CAISESQGAGQPQHF.

This clone is a singleton in its sample. The V and J genes are TRBV19 and TRBJ1-1; 7 bases agree with TRBD1. CDR3 size: 13 residues. Trimming cost V 4 bases and J 4 bases; bases outside gene matches: 3. CDR1 and CDR2 from the germline V gene are LNHDA and SQIVND (reference sequence). This CDR3 is CASSTTGSTEAFF. For the CDR3, the DNA is TGTGCCAGTAGTACGACAGGGAGCACTGAAGCTTTCTTT. Using reference TRBV19 and TRBJ1-1 for the parts outside the CDR3, the full variable domain is DGGITQSPKYLFRKEGQNVTLSCEQNLNHDAMYWYRQDPGQGLRLIYYSQIVNDFQKGDIAEGYSVSREKKESFPLTVTSAQKNPTAFYLCASSTTGSTEAFFGQGTRLTVV.

The chain couples TRBV29-1 to TRBJ2-7, with 7 nucleotides matching TRBD2. This CDR3 is 14 amino acids long. The germline gives CDR1 SQVTM, CDR2 ANQGSEA. V lost 5 bases, J lost 2 bases, and 9 bases stayed unmatched. In DNA, the CDR3 is TGCAGCGTTTGTCCGGGAGGCATCCCCTACGAGCAGTACTTC. Protein product: CSVCPGGIPYEQYF.

V is TRBV7-6 and J is TRBJ2-2, with a possible D match to TRBD2 (5 bases). CDR1 is SGHVS, CDR2 FNYEAQ, per germline. There are 15 residues in the CDR3. V lost 5 bases and J lost 3, with 13 bases in between. CDR3 region: CASSLGGLDTGELFF. As DNA, the CDR3 is TGTGCCAGCAGCCTTGGTGGACTCGACACCGGGGAGCTGTTTTTT.

The genes are TRBV5-1 and TRBJ2-3; D gene ambiguous. The CDR3 contains 11 residues. The germline CDR1 and CDR2 sequences are SGHRS and YFSETQ. V was trimmed by 7 bases and J by 2 bases, leaving 5 bases between them. CDR3 coding DNA: TGCGCCAGCTTTAACACAGATACGCAGTATTTT. Amino acids: CASFNTDTQYF.

This clone was counted a single time. The chain couples TRBV29-1 to TRBJ2-2; 13 bases fit TRBD2. Germline-derived CDR1 and CDR2 are SQVTM and ANQGSEA. V gave up 5 bases and J gave up 0 bases; unmatched junction bases: 3. This CDR3 has 16 residues. CDR3 in DNA: TGCAGCGTTACCGGGACTAGCGGGACGAACACCGGGGAGCTGTTTTTT. Protein product: CSVTGTSGTNTGELFF.

In DNA, the CDR3 is TGTGCCAGCAGCTACGGACAGGACACTGAAGCTTTCTTT. Protein: CASSYGQDTEAFF. The J gene is TRBJ1-1, the V gene TRBV9; 7 nucleotides match TRBD1. Germline values: CDR1 SGDLS, CDR2 YYNGEE. Trimming at V came to 4 bases and at J to 3 bases, leaving 3 bases not matched to a gene. The CDR3 runs to 13 residues.

The J gene is TRBJ1-5, the V gene TRBV5-8; D gene unclear. The CDR3 sequence is 16 residues long. Germline assignment: CDR1 SGHTS and CDR2 YDEGEE. V lost 4 bases to trimming and J lost 1 base, with 15 bases between them. The CDR3 DNA sequence: TGTGCCAGCAGCGGAGGACGGAGGAGGAGCAATCAGCCCCAGCATTTT. Translating it yields CASSGGRRRSNQPQHF.

This sequence joins TRBV2 and TRBJ2-3; possibly TRBD2 for D (6 bases). The CDR3 consists of 15 residues. CDR1 is SNHLY and CDR2 is FYNNEI in the germline V gene. Deletions cut 3 bases from V and 4 bases from J, with 14 bases between. The CDR3 loop reads CASSEGRTGADTQYF. CDR3 in DNA: TGTGCCAGCAGTGAGGGAAGGACGGGGGCAGATACGCAGTATTTT.

The V and J genes are TRBV6-5 and TRBJ2-7, with 9 bases identical to TRBD1. The CDR3 is made up of 13 amino acids. Per the germline V gene, CDR1 is MNHEY and CDR2 is SVGAGI. J gave up 6 bases and V 7 bases, and 7 bases lay outside the gene matches. The CDR3 protein is CASTPGQGREQYV. The CDR3 DNA follows: TGTGCCAGCACACCGGGACAGGGCCGCGAGCAGTACGTC.

The chain joins TRBV4-1 to TRBJ2-7, with 8 bases identical to TRBD1. Trimming at V came to 2 bases and at J to 7 bases, leaving 7 bases not matched to a gene. The germline V gene has CDR1 MGHRA and CDR2 YSYEKL. There are 14 residues in the CDR3. The CDR3 loop reads CASSQYQGAREQYV. CDR3 bases: TGCGCCAGCAGCCAATATCAGGGGGCGAGGGAGCAGTACGTC.